Each of the 17 T cell receptor beta chains below was sequenced from the same sample in a study of T cell responses to AZD1222 COVID-19 vaccine. Profiled with immunoSEQ multiplex PCR; TCRdb holds only in-frame clones, not every one. In the table there are some 130,000 clones, about 87% of which are singletons. The specimen comprised peripheral blood, sampled on day 0 of AZD1222 vaccination. These receptors all come from an adult in good health.

The CDR3 DNA reads as TGTGCCAGTAGTATAGGGAAGGGGGAGGCCACTGAAGCTTTCTTT. This encodes CASSIGKGEATEAFF. The chain employs TRBV19 and TRBJ1-1; a possible D gene is TRBD1 (6 bases). With 1 base removed from V and 4 bases from J, the gap between germline ends came to 13 bases. CDR1 and CDR2 from the germline V gene are LNHDA and SQIVND (reference sequence). CDR3 length: 15 residues.

The CDR3 is CASSLGGDLPDTEAFF. CDR3 DNA: TGTGCCAGCAGCTTAGGGGGGGACCTCCCGGACACTGAAGCTTTCTTT. The chain recombines TRBV7-6 with TRBJ1-1, with a weak D call TRBD1 (5 bases). Germline CDR1 reads SGHVS; CDR2 reads FNYEAQ. The CDR3 loop spans 16 amino acids. The germline V and J ends were trimmed by 1 base and 3 bases, with 15 bases remaining between them. The variable domain in full, with the rest retrieved from reference TRBV7-6 and TRBJ1-1, is GAGVSQSPRYKVTKRGQDVALRCDPISGHVSLYWYRQALGQGPEFLTYFNYEAQQDKSGLPNDRFSAERPEGSISTLTIQRTEQRDSAMYRCASSLGGDLPDTEAFFGQGTRLTVV.

V and J are TRBV27 and TRBJ1-1, with 7 bases fitting TRBD1. There are 15 residues in the CDR3. After removal of 9 bases from V and 4 bases from J, the junction contained 14 bases not matched to a gene. Germline lookup yields CDR1 MNHEY and CDR2 SMNVEV (reference sequence). CDR3 loop: CASRIPGGSPTEAFF. The CDR3 bases are TGTGCCAGTAGAATTCCAGGGGGTAGCCCCACTGAAGCTTTCTTT.

The chain uses TRBV10-3 and TRBJ1-2; the D is unclear. Germline V lookup: CDR1 ENHRY, CDR2 SYGVKD. This CDR3 has 11 residues. The germline V and J ends were trimmed by 8 bases and 6 bases, with 10 bases remaining between them. CDR3 amino acids: CAIRRADGYTF. CDR3 bases: TGTGCCATCCGAAGGGCGGATGGCTACACCTTC.

The rearrangement links TRBV5-1 to TRBJ2-7; weak D call: TRBD2 (6 bases). From germline, CDR1 is SGHRS and CDR2 YFSETQ. The CDR3 totals 15 residues. V shed 1 base and J shed 2 bases, with 13 bases lying between them. CDR3 in DNA: TGCGCCAGCAGCTTGTACCTGGGCGGGACCTACGAGCAGTACTTC. It codes for CASSLYLGGTYEQYF.

The chain has TRBV27 and TRBJ2-6; D gene ambiguous. Deletions cut 7 bases from V and 0 bases from J, with 19 bases between. Germline CDR1 is MNHEY and CDR2 is SMNVEV (reference sequence). The CDR3 is made up of 18 amino acids. The CDR3 here is CASTQTGLPLSGANVLTF. DNA for the CDR3: TGTGCCAGCACGCAAACCGGGCTACCCCTCTCTGGGGCCAACGTCCTGACTTTC.

J is TRBJ1-3 and V is TRBV18; D unresolved. V dropped 4 bases and J dropped 0 bases, with 13 bases sitting between them. The germline gives CDR1 KGHSH, CDR2 LQKENI. The CDR3 has 16 amino acids. For the CDR3, the DNA is TGTGCCAGCTCACGATCCCTTCCCAGCTCTGGAAACACCATATATTTT. This sequence encodes CASSRSLPSSGNTIYF.

The chain joins TRBV5-6 to TRBJ1-1; D ambiguous. CDR1 SGHDT and CDR2 YYEEEE come from the germline V gene. The ends were cut back, 4 bases at V and 3 bases at J, with 10 bases in the middle. The CDR3 sequence is 13 residues long. The CDR3 coding sequence is TGTGCCAGCAGCGGAGAGGGCCACACTGAAGCTTTCTTT. It yields the protein CASSGEGHTEAFF. Based on the CDR3 plus reference TRBV5-6 and TRBJ1-1, the full variable domain is DAGVTQSPTHLIKTRGQQVTLRCSPKSGHDTVSWYQQALGQGPQFIFQYYEEEERQRGNFPDRFSGHQFPNYSSELNVNALLLGDSALYLCASSGEGHTEAFFGQGTRLTVV.

The chain combines TRBV2 with TRBJ2-1; 7 positions agree with TRBD2. Germline CDR1 and CDR2: SNHLY and FYNNEI. V lost 7 bases and J lost 10; bases outside the gene matches: 10. The CDR3 covers 13 residues. The CDR3, as DNA: TGTGCCAGCATAAGAGCGGGGCGAGGGGAGCAGTTCTTC. This encodes CASIRAGRGEQFF.

The rearrangement uses TRBV11-2 and TRBJ2-7; perhaps TRBD1 as D (5 bases). The CDR3 has 15 amino acids. The V end was cut by 0 bases, the J end by 2 bases, with 11 bases between. Germline CDR1 and CDR2: SGHAT and FQNNGV. The CDR3 reads CASSLDQGRTYEQYF. CDR3 bases: TGTGCCAGCAGCTTAGATCAGGGTCGAACCTACGAGCAGTACTTC.

This rearrangement joins TRBV29-1 to TRBJ1-2, with D possibly being TRBD1 (6 bases). Germline CDR1 reads SQVTM; CDR2 reads ANQGSEA. There are 15 residues in the CDR3. Trimming shortened V by 3 bases and J by 4 bases, and 18 bases separated the two germline ends. The CDR3 sequence is CSVEEAGGYGYGYTF. The DNA of the CDR3 is TGCAGCGTTGAGGAGGCCGGGGGCTATGGCTATGGCTACACCTTC. The whole variable domain, remainder taken from reference TRBV29-1 and TRBJ1-2, is SAVISQKPSRDICQRGTSLTIQCQVDSQVTMMFWYRQQPGQSLTLIATANQGSEATYESGFVIDKFPISRPNLTFSTLTVSNMSPEDSSIYLCSVEEAGGYGYGYTFGSGTRLTVV.

The genes are TRBV25-1 and TRBJ2-4; possible D gene TRBD1, 6 bases. The CDR3 is 15 residues long. From germline, CDR1 is MGHDK and CDR2 SYGVNS. Trimming shortened V by 3 bases and J by 2 bases, and 11 bases separated the two germline ends. CDR3 DNA: TGTGCCAGCAGTGACAGGGGCCGGTCCAAAAACATTCAGTACTTC. This encodes CASSDRGRSKNIQYF.

In DNA form, the CDR3 reads TGTGCCAGCAGCTTATCCCTCTCTGGAAACACCATATATTTT. Protein: CASSLSLSGNTIYF. The chain combines TRBV7-2 with TRBJ1-3, with D uncertain. V was shortened by 2 bases and J by 0 bases, with 5 bases between the two germline ends. The CDR3 runs to 14 residues. Germline lookup yields CDR1 SGHTA and CDR2 FQGNSA.

The sample holds a few counts of this clone. Other DNA sequences in this specimen translate into the identical CDR3. The chain carries TRBV9 and TRBJ1-1; D unresolved. Germline CDR1 SGDLS, CDR2 YYNGEE. CDR3 length: 13 residues. The ends were cut back, 0 bases at V and 0 bases at J, with 3 bases in the middle. The CDR3 region has the DNA TGTGCCAGCAGCGTAGCGTTGAACACTGAAGCTTTCTTT. Translation: CASSVALNTEAFF.

The rearrangement uses TRBV3-1 (or the pseudogene TRBV3-2) and TRBJ1-2; D perhaps matches TRBD1 (5 bases). Trimming pared 1 base from V and 6 bases from J, leaving 18 bases between. Germline CDR1 is LGHDT and CDR2 is YNNKEL (reference sequence). This CDR3 has 16 residues. CDR3 region: CASSQASPGQVNGYTF. In nucleotides, the CDR3 is TGTGCCAGCAGCCAAGCTTCCCCAGGGCAGGTCAATGGCTACACCTTC.

The J gene is TRBJ2-1, the V gene TRBV3-1 (or the pseudogene TRBV3-2), with D perhaps assigned TRBD1 or TRBD2 (6 bases each). Germline V gene sequence: CDR1 LGHDT, CDR2 YNNKEL (reference sequence). V was shortened by 4 bases and J by 2 bases, with 15 bases between the two germline ends. This CDR3 is built from 16 residues. The CDR3: CASSPSEGDTYNEQFF. CDR3 nucleotides: TGTGCCAGCAGCCCCTCGGAGGGGGATACCTACAATGAGCAGTTCTTC.

This clone was observed a single time. The chain couples TRBV11-2 to TRBJ1-6; 9 bases agree with TRBD1. CDR1 and CDR2 from the germline V gene are SGHAT and FQNNGV. This CDR3 comprises 15 residues. V lost 7 bases and J lost 8; bases outside the gene matches: 9. The CDR3 nucleotides are TGTGCCAGCACCGGACCGGGACAGGGTCATTCACCCCTCCACTTT. The encoded protein is CASTGPGQGHSPLHF.